This TCR beta chain derives from a study of cytomegalovirus exposure and HLA in healthy donors. General observations from the study: Immune exposure was documented only through CMV serostatus. Cytomegalovirus association was assigned to about 180 TCR beta chains. Confirmation in vitro established that a few CMV-associated chains were specific for CMV antigens. Later on, an analysis showed TCR association rates differing by HLA locus, with DRB1 the most and HLA-C the fewest.

With regard to this clone: The antigen remains unidentified.

The PCR used 60 Vbeta and 13 Jbeta primers. Here immunoSEQ multiplex PCR was the method, and the copy in TCRdb shows in-frame clones only, minus some. This sample's table reports more than 95,000 clones. Sequenced: PBMCs. This TCR was sampled from a man aged 35 to 55 in good health and CMV-seronegative.

CDR3 bases: TGCGCCAGCAGCCTCGACAGATATGGCTACACCTTC. It yields the protein CASSLDRYGYTF. The chain employs TRBV5-1 and TRBJ1-2; a weak D match, TRBD1 (5 bases). This CDR3 is 12 amino acids long. Germline V gene sequence: CDR1 SGHRS, CDR2 YFSETQ. V gave up 4 bases and J gave up 5 bases, with 9 bases separating them.